The following is a TCR beta chain sequence with its context. Its antigen is unknown. Base quality data are lacking; no much larger clone is found one base away. The sample belongs to a study of blood T cell repertoires in COVID-19 (dated by TCRdb to 2018 to 2020). Notes on the research overall: The collaborator samples originated in the United States, Italy and Spain and spanned the acute and convalescent phases of COVID-19. A freely available public database, intended as a resource for researchers studying the immune response to SARS-CoV-2, is where the repertoires were released. Nearly every sample came with metadata listing a de-identified subject ID, COVID-19 status, age in years and sex. Where available, HLA class I and class II types were taken from metadata supplied by the sample provider and were not determined by assay-based typing. Subjects who had been exposed to COVID-19, were actively infected with it, or had recovered from it provided the deeply sampled blood TCRbeta repertoires that made up the dataset. The prospective study material was composed of cDNA or gDNA derived from T cells, B-cell-depleted T cells, or PBMCs. Samples came from the ongoing ImmuneRACE study (first 160 participants) plus 1,254 subjects from 6 global collaborators.

CDR1 SGHTA and CDR2 FQGTGA were looked up in the germline V gene. V and J are trimmed by 5 bases and 9 bases, and the gene matches miss 10 bases of the junction. Counted from cysteine to phenylalanine, this CDR3 has 16 amino acids. Only CDR3 DNA is held: 48 bases, read in frame from base 1. TCRbeta CDR3 regions were amplified from genomic DNA by means of the immunoSEQ Assay, a bias-controlled multiplex PCR. The study's processing was this. Nucleated cell counts per sample were estimated from amplification of reference gene primers within the assay. To quantify the absolute abundance of each unique TCRbeta CDR3 rearrangement, sequence reads were collapsed and filtered. For each sample, productive Simpson clonality was calculated by taking the square root of Simpson's diversity index across productive rearrangements. TCRdb carries this immuneACCESS record with in-frame sequences only. Its versions omit some clonotypes, under half of them owing to an unresolved V gene in the studies checked, with the rest unexplained. V, J and clone size are those of that table, while D and trimming were read from the DNA. The sample table records 60,000 to 75,000 clones; more than 75% of these occur just once. The leading ten clones occupy 50% of the sample.

The collaborating institutions used their own protocols to collect whole blood in K2EDTA tubes. For TCRbeta analysis, collaborator samples were shipped as frozen whole blood, as isolated PBMCs, or as DNA extracted from either sample type. The paper's findings and limits, for the study overall: The amount of clinical and demographic metadata varied by source and participant and was provided uncurated.

Sequencing was carried out using peripheral blood. The TCR sequence derives from a woman aged 80 or older with acute or convalescent COVID-19. Recombination linked TRBV7-3 to TRBJ2-1, and TRBD2 matches 13 of the central bases. The nucleotide sequence reads as follows: TGTGCCAGCAGCGCTACACTAGCGGGAGGGCTTAGTGAGCAGTTCTTC. Its protein reads: CASSATLAGGLSEQFF.